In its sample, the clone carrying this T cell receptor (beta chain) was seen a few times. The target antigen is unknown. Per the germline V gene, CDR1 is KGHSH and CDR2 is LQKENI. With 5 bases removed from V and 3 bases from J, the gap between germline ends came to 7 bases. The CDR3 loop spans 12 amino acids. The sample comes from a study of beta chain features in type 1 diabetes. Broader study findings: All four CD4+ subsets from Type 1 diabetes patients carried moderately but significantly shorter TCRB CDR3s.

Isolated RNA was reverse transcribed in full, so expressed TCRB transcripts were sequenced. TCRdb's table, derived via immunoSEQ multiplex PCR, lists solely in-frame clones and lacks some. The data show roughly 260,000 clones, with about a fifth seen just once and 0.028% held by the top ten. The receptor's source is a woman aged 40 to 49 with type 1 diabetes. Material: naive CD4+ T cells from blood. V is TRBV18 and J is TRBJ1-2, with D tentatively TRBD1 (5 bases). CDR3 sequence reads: CASSTRDYGYTF. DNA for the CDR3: TGTGCCAGCTCAACCAGGGACTATGGCTACACCTTC.